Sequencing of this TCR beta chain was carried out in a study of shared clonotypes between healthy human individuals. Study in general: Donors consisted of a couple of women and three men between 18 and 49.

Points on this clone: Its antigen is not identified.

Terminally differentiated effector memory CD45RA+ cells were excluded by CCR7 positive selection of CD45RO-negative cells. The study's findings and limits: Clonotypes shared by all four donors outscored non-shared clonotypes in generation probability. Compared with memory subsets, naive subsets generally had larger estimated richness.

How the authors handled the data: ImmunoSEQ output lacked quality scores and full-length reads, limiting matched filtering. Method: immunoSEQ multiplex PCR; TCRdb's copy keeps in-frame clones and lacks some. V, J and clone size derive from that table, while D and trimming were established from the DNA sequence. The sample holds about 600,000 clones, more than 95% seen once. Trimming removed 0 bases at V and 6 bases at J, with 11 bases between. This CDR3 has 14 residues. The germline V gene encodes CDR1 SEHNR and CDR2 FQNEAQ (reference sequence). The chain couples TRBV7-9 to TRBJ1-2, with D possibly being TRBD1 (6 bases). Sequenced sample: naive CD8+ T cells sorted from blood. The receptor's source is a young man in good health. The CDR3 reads CASSLANQGNGYTF. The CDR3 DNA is TGTGCCAGCAGCTTAGCCAACCAGGGGAATGGCTACACCTTC.